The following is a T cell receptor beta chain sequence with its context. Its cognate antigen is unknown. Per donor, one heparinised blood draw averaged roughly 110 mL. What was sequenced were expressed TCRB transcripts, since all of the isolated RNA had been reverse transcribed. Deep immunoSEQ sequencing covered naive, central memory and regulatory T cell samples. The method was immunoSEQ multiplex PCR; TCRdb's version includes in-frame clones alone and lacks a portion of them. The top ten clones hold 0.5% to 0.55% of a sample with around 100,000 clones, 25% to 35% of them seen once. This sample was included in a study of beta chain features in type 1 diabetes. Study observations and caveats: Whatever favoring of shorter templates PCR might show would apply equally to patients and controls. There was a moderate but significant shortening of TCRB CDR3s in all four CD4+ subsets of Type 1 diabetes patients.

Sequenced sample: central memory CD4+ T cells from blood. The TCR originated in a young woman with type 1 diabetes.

The CDR3: CASSLIPGQGSDAFF. CDR3 DNA: TGTGCCAGCAGTTTAATCCCCGGACAGGGGAGTGACGCTTTCTTT. V gene TRBV27 combines with J gene TRBJ1-1; 9 bases are shared with TRBD1. V lost 2 bases to trimming and J lost 11 bases; unmatched junction nucleotides: 12. The CDR3 is made up of 15 amino acids. Germline-derived CDR1 and CDR2 are MNHEY and SMNVEV (reference sequence).